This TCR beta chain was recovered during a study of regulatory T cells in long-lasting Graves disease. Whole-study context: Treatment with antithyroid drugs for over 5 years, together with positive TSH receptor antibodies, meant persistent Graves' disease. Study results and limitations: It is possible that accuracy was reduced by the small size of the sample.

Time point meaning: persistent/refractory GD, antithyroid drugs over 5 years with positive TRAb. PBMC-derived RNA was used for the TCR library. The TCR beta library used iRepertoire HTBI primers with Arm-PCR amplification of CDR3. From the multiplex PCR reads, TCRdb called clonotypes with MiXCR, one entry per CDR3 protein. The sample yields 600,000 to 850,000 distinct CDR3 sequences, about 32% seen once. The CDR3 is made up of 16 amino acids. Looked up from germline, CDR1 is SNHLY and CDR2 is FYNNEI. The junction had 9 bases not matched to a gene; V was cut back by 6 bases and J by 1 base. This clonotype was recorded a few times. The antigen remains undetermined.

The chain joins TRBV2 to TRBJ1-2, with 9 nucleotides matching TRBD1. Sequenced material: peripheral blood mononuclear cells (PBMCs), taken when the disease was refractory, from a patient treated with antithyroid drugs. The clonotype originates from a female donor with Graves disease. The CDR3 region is CASRGMWDRVNYGYTF. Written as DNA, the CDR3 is TGTGCCAGCAGGGGAATGTGGGACAGGGTTAACTATGGCTACACCTTC. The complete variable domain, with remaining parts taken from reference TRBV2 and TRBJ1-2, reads EPEVTQTPSHQVTQMGQEVILRCVPISNHLYFYWYRQILGQKVEFLVSFYNNEISEKSEIFDDQFSVERPDGSNFTLKIRSTKLEDSAMYFCASRGMWDRVNYGYTFGSGTRLTVV.